The 8 T cell receptor beta chains in this list originate from one sample, sequenced in a study of metastatic and nonmetastatic thyroid tumors. TCRdb re-analyzed the PCR reads using MiXCR. Among over 10,000 clones listed, around 10% were seen once. Until they underwent thyroid surgery, no patient had received any treatment. Sequencing was performed on blood. These receptors were collected from a female donor with papillary thyroid cancer or a benign thyroid nodule (not recorded which). Some clones in this sample may be carry-over from other donors' samples.

At least ten counts were recorded for this clone. CDR3 DNA sequence: TGCAGTGCTAGTGGCAAGATGGGCCGCGATGGCTACACCTTC. Protein: CSASGKMGRDGYTF. This chain links TRBV20-1 with TRBJ1-2; D is unresolved. Germline values: CDR1 DFQATT, CDR2 SNEGSKA (reference sequence). This CDR3 has 14 residues. Trimming left V 3 bases short and J 6 bases short, with 17 bases between.

A few counts support this clone. V and J are TRBV4-2 and TRBJ1-3, with 8 positions matching TRBD1. CDR3 length: 17 residues. The junction had 8 bases not matched to a gene; V was cut back by 4 bases and J by 0 bases. CDR1 and CDR2 from the germline V gene are LGHNA and YNFKEQ. CDR3 bases: TGTGCCAGCAGCCCCGGACAGGGCGGGAGCTCTGGAAACACCATATATTTT. Amino acids: CASSPGQGGSSGNTIYF.

This clone has at least ten counts. The chain has TRBV11-1 and TRBJ2-6, with 7 nucleotides matching TRBD1. CDR1 is SGHAT and CDR2 is FQDESV in the germline V gene (reference sequence). Germline trimming cut 5 bases from V and 0 bases from J; bases unmatched to any gene: 7. This CDR3 has 17 amino acids. Here the CDR3 reads CASSPPGQNSGANVLTF. The CDR3 DNA reads as TGTGCCAGCAGCCCTCCGGGACAGAACTCTGGGGCCAACGTCCTGACTTTC.

This clone has ten or more counts. Distinct nucleotide sequences in the sample also encode this CDR3. The chain couples TRBV18 to TRBJ1-5; 10 bases agree with TRBD1. The V gene end was trimmed by 3 bases and the J gene end by 5 bases; junction bases not matched to a gene: 1. The CDR3 loop spans 14 amino acids. CDR1 KGHSH and CDR2 LQKENI come from the germline V gene. CDR3 in DNA: TGTGCCAGCTCACCCGGGACAGGGGATCAGCCCCAGCATTTT. Translation: CASSPGTGDQPQHF.

The V gene is TRBV6-2 or TRBV6-3, the J gene TRBJ2-5; no reliable D call. In germline, CDR1 is MNHEY, CDR2 SVGEGT. V was shortened by 6 bases and J by 9 bases, with 17 bases between the two germline ends. CDR3 size: 13 residues. The CDR3 sequence is CASSAEAASPQYF. The CDR3 DNA follows: TGTGCCAGCAGCGCTGAGGCCGCATCTCCCCAGTACTTC.

This clone showed up many times. The chain is built from TRBV5-8 and TRBJ1-6; D is undetermined. The CDR3 is 15 residues long. From germline, CDR1 is SGHTS and CDR2 YDEGEE. V was trimmed by 0 bases and J by 5 bases, leaving 9 bases between them. The CDR3 region has the DNA TGTGCCAGCAGCTTGGGCGACGGAAATAATTCACCCCTCCACTTT. Translation gives CASSLGDGNNSPLHF.

This clone occurred a few times. CDR3 coding DNA: TGTGCCAGCAGTATAAACCCCGGGACAGTTAGTGGAAACACCATATATTTT. Translation gives CASSINPGTVSGNTIYF. The rearrangement joins TRBV28 to TRBJ1-3; TRBD1 agrees at 7 bases. The V gene end was trimmed by 5 bases and the J gene end by 3 bases; junction bases not matched to a gene: 13. The CDR3 has 17 residues. The germline CDR1 and CDR2 sequences are MDHEN and SYDVKM.

In its sample, this clone is medium-sized (0.01 to 0.1%). The V gene is TRBV7-8, the J gene TRBJ1-5; TRBD1 aligns across 8 bases. This CDR3 spans 17 amino acids. CDR1 is SGHVS, CDR2 FQNEAQ, per germline. V shed 5 bases and J 2 bases; nucleotides not matched to a gene: 11. The CDR3 here is CASSPNQGAGGNQPQHF. CDR3 coding DNA: TGTGCCAGCAGCCCAAACCAGGGGGCCGGCGGCAATCAGCCCCAGCATTTT.